These 27 T cell receptor beta chains were sequenced from one sample in a study of blood T cell repertoires in COVID-19. Clones were read by immunoSEQ multiplex PCR, and TCRdb kept only the in-frame ones, dropping some. The top ten clones hold around 5.8% of a sample with fewer than 350,000 clones, around 88% of them seen once. Input material: PBMCs or T cells enriched from blood (not recorded which). These receptor sequences come from a woman aged 40 to 55 who had recovered from COVID-19.

V is TRBV18 and J is TRBJ2-1; 9 positions match TRBD2. The CDR3 is 18 residues long. With 3 bases clipped from V and 0 bases from J, the junction kept 9 bases outside the gene matches. CDR1 and CDR2 from the germline V gene are KGHSH and LQKENI. CDR3: CASSPSRSGSGSYNEQFF. Here the CDR3 DNA reads TGTGCCAGCTCACCCTCCCGTAGCGGGAGCGGCTCCTACAATGAGCAGTTCTTC.

This clone occurred a few times. V usage is TRBV4-1 and J usage is TRBJ2-3; 7 bases fit TRBD2. Germline V lookup: CDR1 MGHRA, CDR2 YSYEKL. The CDR3 runs to 16 residues. The trim removed 1 base at V and 10 bases at J, leaving 14 bases unmatched. CDR3 bases: TGCGCCAGCAGCCAAGCTGCTCTTTGGATTAGCGGGTCGCAGTATTTT. Translation gives CASSQAALWISGSQYF.

The chain is built from TRBV5-4 and TRBJ2-1; D may be TRBD2 (7 bases). The CDR3 has 14 residues. Per germline, CDR1 SGHNT and CDR2 YYREEE (reference sequence). The V and J ends lost 1 base and 9 bases respectively, with 14 bases between them. CDR3 sequence: CASSLQQGGREQFF. CDR3 sequence (DNA): TGTGCCAGCAGCTTGCAACAGGGAGGGCGTGAGCAGTTCTTC.

This clone showed up just once. The rearrangement uses TRBV7-6 and TRBJ2-1; 13 nucleotides line up with TRBD2. The CDR3 totals 16 residues. J lost 2 bases, V lost 6 bases, and 4 bases had no gene match. The germline CDR1 and CDR2 sequences are SGHVS and FNYEAQ. Written as DNA, the CDR3 is TGTGCCAGCAGTTCGGGGACTAGCGGGACCTACAATGAGCAGTTCTTC. Encoded protein: CASSSGTSGTYNEQFF.

The rearrangement uses TRBV12-3 or TRBV12-4 and TRBJ2-7; TRBD2 might be the D (6 bases). V gave up 7 bases and J gave up 6 bases, with 13 bases separating them. The CDR3 loop spans 12 amino acids. The CDR3 nucleotides are TGTGCCAGCACCTCTGGAGGGTTCGAGCAGTACTTC. Protein sequence: CASTSGGFEQYF.

The rearrangement uses TRBV5-1 and TRBJ1-1; 9 nucleotides match TRBD1. Germline CDR1 reads SGHRS; CDR2 reads YFSETQ. The V gene end was trimmed by 0 bases and the J gene end by 4 bases; junction bases not matched to a gene: 4. The CDR3 is made up of 15 amino acids. The CDR3 region has the DNA TGCGCCAGCAGCTTGGAGGGACAGGGTCGCACTGAAGCTTTCTTT. This encodes CASSLEGQGRTEAFF.

The chain joins TRBV5-1 to TRBJ2-7, with D perhaps matching TRBD2 (5 bases). V shed 1 base and J shed 3 bases, with 14 bases lying between them. CDR1 is SGHRS, CDR2 YFSETQ, per germline. This CDR3 is built from 15 residues. This chain's CDR3 is CASSLRGQQNYEQYF. CDR3 coding DNA: TGCGCCAGCAGCTTGAGAGGGCAACAAAACTACGAGCAGTACTTC.

This sequence joins TRBV19 and TRBJ2-1, with 7 bases identical to TRBD2. Germline CDR1 is LNHDA and CDR2 is SQIVND (reference sequence). Trimming took 4 bases from V and 6 from J; bases not matched to a gene: 12. There are 16 residues in the CDR3. CDR3 protein: CASSTSGTNYPNEQFF. As DNA, the CDR3 is TGTGCCAGTAGTACATCCGGGACTAACTACCCCAATGAGCAGTTCTTC.

This clone was counted between two and nine times. The chain uses TRBV30 and TRBJ1-6; TRBD1 aligns across 7 bases. Trimming at V came to 1 base and at J to 9 bases, leaving 3 bases not matched to a gene. Germline CDR1 GTSNPN, CDR2 SVGIG (reference sequence). This CDR3 spans 13 amino acids. CDR3 sequence (DNA): TGTGCCTGGAGTGACAGGGGTGGTTCACCCCTCCACTTT. As protein: CAWSDRGGSPLHF.

V usage is TRBV7-2 and J usage is TRBJ1-3, with 10 bases that match TRBD1. This CDR3 is built from 15 residues. From germline, CDR1 is SGHTA and CDR2 FQGNSA. V trimming: 0 bases; J trimming: 4 bases; junction bases outside the gene matches: 0. CDR3 in DNA: TGTGCCAGCAGCTTAGCGGACAGGGGGGGAAACACCATATATTTT. This translates into CASSLADRGGNTIYF.

The V and J genes are TRBV6-2 or TRBV6-3 and TRBJ2-7; D gene ambiguous. CDR1 and CDR2 from the germline V gene are MNHEY and SVGEGT. V was clipped by 0 bases and J by 4 bases, with 7 bases between them. The CDR3 is 13 residues long. CDR3 nucleotide sequence: TGTGCCAGCAGTTACTCTTTGCAGTACGAGCAGTACTTC. It specifies CASSYSLQYEQYF.

The chain carries TRBV28 and TRBJ1-1; TRBD1 might be the D (5 bases). V lost 1 base to trimming and J lost 10 bases, with 16 bases between them. This CDR3 has 14 residues. Germline V CDR1 and CDR2: MDHEN, SYDVKM. The chain's CDR3 is CASSLSGREGRAFF. The CDR3 region has the DNA TGTGCCAGCAGTTTATCTGGCAGGGAGGGTCGAGCTTTCTTT. The complete variable domain, with remaining parts taken from reference TRBV28 and TRBJ1-1, reads DVKVTQSSRYLVKRTGEKVFLECVQDMDHENMFWYRQDPGLGLRLIYFSYDVKMKEKGDIPEGYSVSREKKERFSLILESASTNQTSMYLCASSLSGREGRAFFGQGTRLTVV.

The sample holds one count of this clone. The rearrangement joins TRBV7-9 to TRBJ2-3, with a possible D match to TRBD2 (6 bases). This CDR3 region has 16 residues. CDR1 is SEHNR, CDR2 FQNEAQ, per germline (reference sequence). The ends were cut back, 3 bases at V and 2 bases at J, with 15 bases in the middle. CDR3 DNA sequence: TGTGCCAGCAGCTTCGGGTCGGGCGGGAACACAGATACGCAGTATTTT. As protein: CASSFGSGGNTDTQYF.

The chain uses TRBV10-1 and TRBJ2-7; 9 nucleotides agree with TRBD2. The CDR3 totals 15 residues. Germline values: CDR1 WNHNN, CDR2 SYGVQD (reference sequence). The ends lost 0 bases at V and 3 bases at J; junction bases unmatched: 3. Written as DNA, the CDR3 is TGCGCCAGCAGTGAGTCAACTAGCGGGCTCTACGAGCAGTACTTC. This gives the protein CASSESTSGLYEQYF.

This clone was observed once. This chain links TRBV5-1 with TRBJ2-1, with D possibly matching TRBD2 (5 bases). Germline lookup yields CDR1 SGHRS and CDR2 YFSETQ. The CDR3 runs to 13 residues. The V end was cut by 2 bases, the J end by 9 bases, with 12 bases between. The DNA for the CDR3 is TGCGCCAGCAGCTTTGCGGAGGCTAGTGAGCAGTTCTTC. It codes for CASSFAEASEQFF.

The chain carries TRBV11-1 and TRBJ2-5, with TRBD1 matching over 8 bases. With V trimmed by 5 bases and J by 7 bases, 9 bases remained unmatched. Per germline, CDR1 SGHAT and CDR2 FQDESV (reference sequence). CDR3 length: 14 residues. The CDR3 DNA reads TGTGCCAGCAGCCCTATCCAGGGGGCAGGGACCCAGTACTTC. Amino acid sequence: CASSPIQGAGTQYF.

The genes are TRBV3-1 (or the pseudogene TRBV3-2) and TRBJ2-4; 8 nucleotides align to TRBD1. The CDR3 spans 14 residues. V shed 5 bases and J 0 bases; nucleotides not matched to a gene: 0. Germline V gene data show CDR1 as LGHDT and CDR2 as YNNKEL (reference sequence). The CDR3 region is CASSDRGAKNIQYF. The CDR3 DNA is TGTGCCAGCAGCGACAGGGGAGCCAAAAACATTCAGTACTTC.

This clone showed up just a few times. V usage is TRBV4-3 and J usage is TRBJ1-5; 10 nucleotides match TRBD1. CDR1 and CDR2 from the germline V gene are LGHNA and YSLEER. This CDR3 spans 19 amino acids. J gave up 6 bases and V 0 bases, and 14 bases lay outside the gene matches. This CDR3 is CASSQDWLTRTGGVQPQHF. Here the CDR3 DNA reads TGCGCCAGCAGCCAAGATTGGTTGACGCGGACAGGGGGTGTTCAGCCCCAGCATTTT.

CDR3 DNA sequence: TGTGCCAGCAGAATAGCGGGAGTCAATGAGCAGTTCTTC. Translation: CASRIAGVNEQFF. The chain is built from TRBV6-5 and TRBJ2-1; 9 bases agree with TRBD2. J lost 6 bases, V lost 6 bases, and 3 bases had no gene match. The CDR3 is 13 amino acids. Germline CDR1 MNHEY, CDR2 SVGAGI.

This sequence joins TRBV6-5 and TRBJ1-1; D is ambiguous. V was trimmed by 6 bases and J by 3 bases, leaving 8 bases between them. This CDR3 is 12 amino acids long. CDR1 and CDR2 (germline): MNHEY, SVGAGI. The CDR3 here is CASRRGDTEAFF. The CDR3 DNA reads as TGTGCCAGCAGGCGGGGTGACACTGAAGCTTTCTTT.

The chain carries TRBV7-9 and TRBJ2-1, with D tentatively TRBD2 (6 bases). CDR1 is SEHNR and CDR2 is FQNEAQ in the germline V gene (reference sequence). This CDR3 comprises 15 residues. Trimming took off 2 bases at V and 5 bases at J, with 13 bases between the two ends. Here the CDR3 DNA reads TGTGCCAGCAGCTTATTCGCCGGGAGCGACAATGAGCAGTTCTTC. Its protein product is CASSLFAGSDNEQFF.

As regards this clone: One end of the junction varies from germline; a read error may be responsible. This chain joins TRBV5-6 and TRBJ1-1, with 7 nucleotides matching TRBD1. CDR3 length: 15 residues. In germline, CDR1 is SGHDT, CDR2 YYEEEE. In DNA form, the CDR3 reads TGTGCCAGCAGCTGGGGACAGCTCATGAACGCTGAAGCTTTCTTT. Encoded protein: CASSWGQLMNAEAFF.

The chain has TRBV28 and TRBJ1-1, with 7 positions matching TRBD1. Germline V gives CDR1 MDHEN, CDR2 SYDVKM. The CDR3 sequence is 13 residues long. V shed 6 bases and J 7 bases; nucleotides not matched to a gene: 8. As DNA, the CDR3 is TGTGCCAGCAGATCCGGGACAGAACATGAAGCTTTCTTT. As protein: CASRSGTEHEAFF.

The chain carries TRBV27 and TRBJ2-7, with 10 bases matching TRBD2. Germline V gene data show CDR1 as MNHEY and CDR2 as SMNVEV (reference sequence). This CDR3 is built from 14 residues. V shed 6 bases and J 1 base; nucleotides not matched to a gene: 3. CDR3 DNA sequence: TGTGCCAGCAGGCCTAGCGGGAGTTCCTACGAGCAGTACTTC. This translates into CASRPSGSSYEQYF.

This chain links TRBV2 with TRBJ1-1; D ambiguous. The CDR3 runs to 12 residues. The germline V and J ends were trimmed by 5 bases and 8 bases, with 12 bases remaining between them. In germline, CDR1 is SNHLY, CDR2 FYNNEI. CDR3 in amino acids: CASSTGREEAFF. Written as DNA, the CDR3 is TGTGCCAGCAGTACCGGAAGGGAGGAAGCTTTCTTT.

The J gene is TRBJ2-1, the V gene TRBV7-3; D is unresolved. CDR3 length: 15 amino acids. CDR1 is SGHTA and CDR2 is FQGTGA in the germline V gene. The ends were cut back, 1 base at V and 1 base at J, with 8 bases in the middle. The CDR3 sequence is CASSLSFQSYNEQFF. CDR3 nucleotide sequence: TGTGCCAGCAGCTTAAGTTTCCAATCCTACAATGAGCAGTTCTTC.

The chain joins TRBV19 to TRBJ2-7, with 14 bases fitting TRBD2. Germline V gene data show CDR1 as LNHDA and CDR2 as SQIVND (reference sequence). Trimming took 3 bases from V and 1 from J; bases not matched to a gene: 11. The CDR3 is 19 residues long. The CDR3, as DNA: TGTGCCAGTAGTATTCTAGGGACTAGCGGGAGAAGCGGGTCCTACGAGCAGTACTTC. Translated, it gives CASSILGTSGRSGSYEQYF.